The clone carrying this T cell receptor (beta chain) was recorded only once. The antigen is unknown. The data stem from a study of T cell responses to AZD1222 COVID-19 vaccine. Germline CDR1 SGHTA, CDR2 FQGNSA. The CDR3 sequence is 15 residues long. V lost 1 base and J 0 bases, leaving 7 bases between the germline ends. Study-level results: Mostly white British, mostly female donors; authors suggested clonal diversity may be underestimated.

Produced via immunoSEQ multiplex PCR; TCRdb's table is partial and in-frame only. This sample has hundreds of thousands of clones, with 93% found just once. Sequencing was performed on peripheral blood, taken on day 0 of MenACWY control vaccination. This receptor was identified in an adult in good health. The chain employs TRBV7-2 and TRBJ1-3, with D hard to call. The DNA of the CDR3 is TGTGCCAGCAGCTTAGTTGAGAGCTCTGGAAACACCATATATTTT. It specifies CASSLVESSGNTIYF.